Listed below are T cell receptor beta chains from one sample, sequenced in a study of human T cells and chemical hapten exposure. From the RACE reads, TCRdb called clonotypes with MiXCR, one entry per CDR3 protein. The data contain more than 80,000 distinct CDR3 sequences, roughly a tenth of them seen just once; the ten biggest clones take up approximately 3.1%. The sequencing here drew on whole blood, taken in connection with sensitization to the hapten diphenylcyclopropenone (DPC). These receptors were collected from a woman aged 60 to 75 with alopecia areata. Some clones in this sample may be carry-over from other donors' samples. Each CDR3 is given with its conserved first and last residue.

V gene: TRBV11-2; CDR3 protein: CASSTWTTTDTQYF
V gene: TRBV6-1; CDR3 protein: CASKGQDLSYEQYF
V gene: TRBV7-2; CDR3 protein: CASSQVGNQPQHF
V gene: TRBV11-2; CDR3 protein: CASSLSILGTDTQYF
V gene: TRBV20-1; CDR3 protein: CSARAGTEDYEQYF
V gene: TRBV6-5; CDR3 protein: CASSYTPQGLVETQYF
V gene: TRBV6-1; CDR3 protein: CASTGTDQPQHF
V gene: TRBV7-9; CDR3 protein: CASSLAGIREGIQYF
V gene: TRBV11-2; CDR3 protein: CASSLDEPAEQYF
V gene: TRBV5-7; CDR3 protein: CASSLAGNFTEAFF
V gene: TRBV15; CDR3 protein: CATSMAGTDTQYF
V gene: TRBV12-3/TRBV12-4; CDR3 protein: CASSFSVTVNQPQHF
V gene: TRBV7-9; CDR3 protein: CASSLRTAYGYTF
V gene: TRBV19; CDR3 protein: CASSTTRGGGYTF
V gene: TRBV13; CDR3 protein: CASSFYPRGEQYF
V gene: TRBV3-1; CDR3 protein: CASSQDGSVHTEAFF
V gene: TRBV7-2; CDR3 protein: CASSSGQGGQPQHF
V gene: TRBV27; CDR3 protein: CASRRLGVSNQPQHF
V gene: TRBV6-1; CDR3 protein: CASSGSYNEQFF
V gene: TRBV4-1; CDR3 protein: CASSQVIVGFQTGATKNIQYF
V gene: TRBV29-1; CDR3 protein: CSANGQVDTEAFF
V gene: TRBV5-1; CDR3 protein: CASSLAMLAGGQETQYF
V gene: TRBV13; CDR3 protein: CASSQTQGAFEKLFF
V gene: TRBV27; CDR3 protein: CASSDFGQYGYTF
V gene: TRBV29-1; CDR3 protein: CSVEPSGGTDTQYF
V gene: TRBV20-1; CDR3 protein: CSARDRGIGYTF
V gene: TRBV5-6; CDR3 protein: CASSRSYLRDSEAFF
V gene: TRBV6-2/TRBV6-3; CDR3 protein: CASSYGRANEQFF
V gene: TRBV2; CDR3 protein: CASTEGPAKQFF
V gene: TRBV11-1; CDR3 protein: CASGRPPMNTEAFF
V gene: TRBV29-1; CDR3 protein: CSVEESGYEQYF
V gene: TRBV7-8; CDR3 protein: CASSPSRTQNTQYF
V gene: TRBV7-9; CDR3 protein: CANSLMMNTGELFF
V gene: TRBV14; CDR3 protein: CASSRRVSTDTQYF
V gene: TRBV6-1; CDR3 protein: CASSERRRGFNYGYTF
V gene: TRBV4-1; CDR3 protein: CASSLRGGRLSEAFF
V gene: TRBV7-9; CDR3 protein: CASSGAKRSTNTEAFF